This passage covers 25 T cell receptor beta chains from one sample sequenced in a study of control samples from healthy donors and cancer patients (dated by TCRdb to the early 2020s). Libraries were made using the immunoSEQ multiplex PCR assay. TCRdb obtained this table from immuneACCESS and retained in-frame rearrangements with V and J assigned. These tables miss some clones; where compared with another copy, unresolved V genes account for less than half of the shortfall, and the remainder is unexplained. The sample data list roughly 120,000 clones, and more than 70% of these were observed just once. The top ten clones comprise more than 2.5% of the sample. Sequenced input: blood. These receptors all come from a man between 45 and 60 years old in good health.

The chain has TRBV4-2 and TRBJ2-3, with TRBD2 identical over 16 bases. The CDR3 has 19 residues. From germline, CDR1 is LGHNA and CDR2 YNFKEQ. Trimming cost V 3 bases and J 1 base; bases outside gene matches: 7. CDR3 loop: CASSQLGLAGGRGTDTQYF. DNA of the CDR3: TGTGCCAGCAGCCAGCTGGGACTAGCGGGGGGGCGGGGCACAGATACGCAGTATTTT.

The V gene is TRBV12-3 or TRBV12-4, the J gene TRBJ1-5; D may be TRBD1 (6 bases). Deletions cut 6 bases from V and 7 bases from J, with 13 bases between. The CDR3 is made up of 13 amino acids. Here the CDR3 reads CASSLTGIQPQHF. CDR3 bases: TGTGCCAGCAGCCTCACAGGGATCCAGCCCCAGCATTTT.

V usage is TRBV18 and J usage is TRBJ2-3; 8 nucleotides match TRBD2. The J segment lost 1 base and the V segment lost 6 bases, leaving 3 bases of the junction unmatched. The germline gives CDR1 KGHSH, CDR2 LQKENI. The CDR3 spans 14 residues. Here the CDR3 DNA reads TGTGCCAGCTCCCGGGGGGGAGGCACAGATACGCAGTATTTT. This encodes CASSRGGGTDTQYF.

This chain connects TRBV10-3 to TRBJ2-1; no clear D. CDR3 length equals 12 residues. Germline lookup yields CDR1 ENHRY and CDR2 SYGVKD. V was pared by 2 bases and J by 9 bases, with 8 bases between. The CDR3 nucleotides read TGTGCCATCAGTGAGCAGGCTGGTGAGCAGTTCTTC. Encoded protein: CAISEQAGEQFF.

The V call is TRBV5-1, the J call TRBJ1-2, with 9 bases identical to TRBD1. The CDR3 is 14 amino acids. CDR1 is SGHRS and CDR2 is YFSETQ in the germline V gene. V dropped 5 bases and J dropped 2; count of bases not matched to a gene: 4. The CDR3 DNA reads TGCGCCAGCAGGTACGGACAGGGGAACTATGGCTACACCTTC. This encodes CASRYGQGNYGYTF.

The CDR3 nucleotides are TGTGCCAGCAGCCAAAATACAGGGGCCGAACTGTTTTTT. It encodes CASSQNTGAELFF. This chain links TRBV14 with TRBJ1-4, with TRBD1 matching 7 bases. The CDR3 is 13 amino acids. V gave up 2 bases and J gave up 12 bases; unmatched junction bases: 6. CDR1 and CDR2 (germline): SGHDN, FVKESK.

This chain connects TRBV27 to TRBJ2-3, with TRBD2 matching over 10 bases. The CDR3 consists of 15 residues. V dropped 8 bases and J dropped 5; count of bases not matched to a gene: 10. CDR1 and CDR2 (germline): MNHEY, SMNVEV (reference sequence). This CDR3 reads CASDEAGGLQDTQYF. The CDR3 DNA sequence: TGTGCCAGCGACGAAGCGGGGGGGCTCCAAGATACGCAGTATTTT.

The V call is TRBV19, the J call TRBJ1-1; a weak D match, TRBD1 (5 bases). Germline loops: CDR1 LNHDA, CDR2 SQIVND (reference sequence). V shed 7 bases and J shed 11 bases, with 20 bases lying between them. This CDR3 has 13 residues. The CDR3 DNA follows: TGTGCCAGTACCGTCGCAGACGGGGGAATGGCTTTCTTT. Protein: CASTVADGGMAFF.

The rearrangement joins TRBV29-1 to TRBJ2-3; D might be TRBD1 (6 bases). Trimming stripped 6 bases from V and 0 bases from J, with 16 bases between. The CDR3 runs 15 residues. The germline CDR1 and CDR2 sequences are SQVTM and ANQGSEA. In DNA form, the CDR3 reads TGCAGCGTCGACGGGGTGGACAGTAGCACAGATACGCAGTATTTT. Encoded protein: CSVDGVDSSTDTQYF.

The J gene is TRBJ1-2, the V gene TRBV30; D unresolved. The ends were cut back, 2 bases at V and 6 bases at J, with 7 bases in the middle. There are 11 residues in the CDR3. Germline loops: CDR1 GTSNPN, CDR2 SVGIG (reference sequence). The CDR3 spells CAWSPSHGYTF. Here the CDR3 DNA reads TGTGCCTGGAGTCCCAGTCATGGCTACACCTTC.

Concerning this clone itself: The sample holds other DNA sequences that translate to the same CDR3. This chain connects TRBV5-1 to TRBJ1-1; D call uncertain. This CDR3 is built from 13 residues. Germline V lookup: CDR1 SGHRS, CDR2 YFSETQ. V lost 1 base and J 5 bases, leaving 9 bases between the germline ends. The chain's CDR3 is CASSLLGGTEAFF. CDR3 bases: TGCGCCAGCAGCTTGTTAGGAGGGACTGAAGCTTTCTTT.

The rearrangement links TRBV7-2 to TRBJ2-5; D gene unclear. V lost 6 bases and J lost 2, with 4 bases in between. CDR3 size: 11 residues. Per germline, CDR1 SGHTA and CDR2 FQGNSA. The CDR3 sequence: CASRAQETQYF. The CDR3 DNA reads as TGTGCCAGCAGGGCTCAAGAGACCCAGTACTTC.

V is TRBV3-1 (or the pseudogene TRBV3-2) and J is TRBJ2-2; D gene unclear. Trimming removed 1 base at V and 7 bases at J, with 16 bases between. CDR3 size: 16 residues. Per the germline V gene, CDR1 is LGHDT and CDR2 is YNNKEL (reference sequence). CDR3 residues: CASSQVSTAFGGELFF. CDR3 in DNA: TGTGCCAGCAGCCAAGTGTCCACCGCCTTTGGCGGGGAGCTGTTTTTT.

The chain joins TRBV28 to TRBJ1-1; D is ambiguous. The germline V gene has CDR1 MDHEN and CDR2 SYDVKM. The CDR3 spans 14 residues. The V and J ends lost 1 base and 6 bases respectively, with 12 bases between them. The CDR3 sequence is CASSLFRVGSEAFF. The CDR3 nucleotides are TGTGCCAGCAGTTTATTCCGAGTAGGGTCTGAAGCTTTCTTT. The whole variable domain, filled in from reference TRBV28 and TRBJ1-1, reads DVKVTQSSRYLVKRTGEKVFLECVQDMDHENMFWYRQDPGLGLRLIYFSYDVKMKEKGDIPEGYSVSREKKERFSLILESASTNQTSMYLCASSLFRVGSEAFFGQGTRLTVV.

V gene TRBV30 combines with J gene TRBJ2-5; tentatively, D is TRBD2 (6 bases). Germline values: CDR1 GTSNPN, CDR2 SVGIG (reference sequence). The V end lost 3 bases, the J end lost 4 bases, and 18 bases lay between the germline ends. There are 15 residues in the CDR3. CDR3 sequence reads: CAWSTSLTGGETQYF. The CDR3 nucleotides read TGTGCCTGGAGCACCAGTCTCACCGGGGGAGAGACCCAGTACTTC.

This clone was detected once. The chain couples TRBV5-1 to TRBJ2-5; D gene unclear. V gave up 0 bases and J gave up 5 bases, with 14 bases separating them. This CDR3 has 15 residues. Germline CDR1 reads SGHRS; CDR2 reads YFSETQ. CDR3 protein: CASSLGVWFVETQYF. The CDR3 DNA reads as TGCGCCAGCAGCTTGGGGGTCTGGTTCGTTGAGACCCAGTACTTC.

CDR3 nucleotide sequence: TGTGCCAGCAGCCACCTTCCGGGCCAAATGAACACTGAAGCTTTCTTT. Translated: CASSHLPGQMNTEAFF. This chain links TRBV3-1 (or the pseudogene TRBV3-2) with TRBJ1-1, with unresolved D. V was shortened by 3 bases and J by 0 bases, with 14 bases between the two germline ends. Germline V CDR1 and CDR2: LGHDT, YNNKEL (reference sequence). The CDR3 spans 16 residues.

V gene TRBV6-4 combines with J gene TRBJ2-3, with 12 bases identical to TRBD2. The length of the CDR3 is 15 residues. Trimming cost V 6 bases and J 3 bases; bases outside gene matches: 4. Germline lookup yields CDR1 MRHNA and CDR2 SNTAGT. CDR3 DNA: TGTGCCAGCAGCCCTAGCGGGGGGGCAACAGATACGCAGTATTTT. Amino acid sequence: CASSPSGGATDTQYF.

J is TRBJ2-2 and V is TRBV5-6; 9 positions match TRBD1. Germline CDR1 reads SGHDT; CDR2 reads YYEEEE. The CDR3 consists of 18 residues. V shed 4 bases, J shed 1 base, and the junction held 11 bases outside the gene matches. CDR3 protein: CASSPGTGFNLNTGELFF. CDR3 sequence (DNA): TGTGCCAGCAGCCCAGGGACAGGGTTTAACTTGAACACCGGGGAGCTGTTTTTT.

This clone has only a few counts. The chain links TRBV30 to TRBJ1-5; D not resolved. V was clipped by 5 bases and J by 0 bases, with 14 bases between them. Germline CDR1 reads GTSNPN; CDR2 reads SVGIG (reference sequence). The CDR3 length is 15 residues. CDR3: CAWDTGQNSNQPQHF. The CDR3 nucleotides read TGTGCCTGGGATACTGGGCAGAATAGCAATCAGCCCCAGCATTTT.

This sequence joins TRBV5-1 and TRBJ2-7; 10 positions match TRBD1. This CDR3 region has 18 residues. Germline V CDR1 and CDR2: SGHRS, YFSETQ. The junction had 16 bases not matched to a gene; V was cut back by 4 bases and J by 3 bases. The CDR3 region is CASSHSAQARDRGYEQYF. The CDR3 DNA reads as TGCGCCAGCAGCCACTCTGCCCAGGCCCGGGACAGGGGCTACGAGCAGTACTTC.

The chain uses TRBV30 and TRBJ1-1; D call uncertain. The CDR3 extends over 14 amino acids. CDR1 and CDR2 (germline): GTSNPN, SVGIG (reference sequence). Trimming removed 3 bases at V and 0 bases at J, with 11 bases between. In DNA form, the CDR3 reads TGTGCCTGGAGAGGGTACGGAATGAACACTGAAGCTTTCTTT. Translation gives CAWRGYGMNTEAFF.

This clone was counted once. The genes are TRBV12-3 or TRBV12-4 and TRBJ1-4; 11 nucleotides line up with TRBD1. CDR3 length: 13 amino acids. Trimming cost V 10 bases and J 5 bases; bases outside gene matches: 3. The CDR3: CAIWTGGNEKLFF. The CDR3 coding sequence is TGTGCCATCTGGACAGGGGGCAATGAAAAACTGTTTTTT.

This clone was counted only a few times. The V and J genes are TRBV28 and TRBJ2-2; TRBD1 matches at 11 bases. The germline CDR1 and CDR2 sequences are MDHEN and SYDVKM. With V trimmed by 6 bases and J by 7 bases, 10 bases remained unmatched. The CDR3 contains 16 residues. The CDR3 DNA is TGTGCCAGCAGACTACCCGGACAGGGGGCGTACGGGGAGCTGTTTTTT. It is translated as CASRLPGQGAYGELFF. Combining the CDR3 with reference TRBV28 and TRBJ2-2 gives the whole variable domain DVKVTQSSRYLVKRTGEKVFLECVQDMDHENMFWYRQDPGLGLRLIYFSYDVKMKEKGDIPEGYSVSREKKERFSLILESASTNQTSMYLCASRLPGQGAYGELFFGEGSRLTVL.

The J gene is TRBJ1-5, the V gene TRBV2; D not resolved. The CDR3 totals 12 residues. Germline CDR1 and CDR2: SNHLY and FYNNEI. Trimming cost V 4 bases and J 5 bases, with 6 bases left between them. The CDR3 DNA sequence: TGTGCCAGCAGTGGGTCGGATCAGCCCCAGCATTTT. This gives the protein CASSGSDQPQHF.